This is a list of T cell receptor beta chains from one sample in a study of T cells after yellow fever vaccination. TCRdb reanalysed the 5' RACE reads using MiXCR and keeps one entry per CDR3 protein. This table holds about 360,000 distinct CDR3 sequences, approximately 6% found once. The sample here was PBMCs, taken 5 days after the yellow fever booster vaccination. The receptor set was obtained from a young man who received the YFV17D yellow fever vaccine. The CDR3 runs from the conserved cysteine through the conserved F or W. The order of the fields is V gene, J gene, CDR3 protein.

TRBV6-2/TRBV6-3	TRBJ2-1	CASSSSPLYNEQFF
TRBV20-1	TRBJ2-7	CSASFAGAKSEQYF
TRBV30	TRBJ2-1	CAWSIARNEQFF
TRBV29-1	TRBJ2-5	CSVSGTGETQYF
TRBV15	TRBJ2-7	CATGEGGLYEQYF
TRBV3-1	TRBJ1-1	CASTPHPGQGVHTEAFF
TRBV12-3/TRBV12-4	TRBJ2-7	CASSLTPTQRPYEQYF
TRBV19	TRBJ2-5	CASSISAGGRETQYF
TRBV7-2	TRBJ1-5	CASSRHGGLNQPQHF
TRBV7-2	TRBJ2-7	CASSIDNYEQYF
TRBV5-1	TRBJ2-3	CASSSGLAGGADTQYF
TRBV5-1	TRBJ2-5	CASSHSGGTGQETQYF
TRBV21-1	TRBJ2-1	CASSKKLLAGMNQFF
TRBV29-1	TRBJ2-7	CSVGQGLGSYEQYF
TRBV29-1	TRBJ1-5	CSVVVLGSNQPQHF
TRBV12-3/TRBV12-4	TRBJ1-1	CASTPQEGGTEAFF
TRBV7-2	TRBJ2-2	CASSLVSMGTGELFF
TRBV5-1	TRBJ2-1	CASRLAGDYNEQFF
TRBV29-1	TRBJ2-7	CSARTGADYEQYF
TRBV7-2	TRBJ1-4	CASSWTGGSEKLFF
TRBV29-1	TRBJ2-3	CSGARDSTDTQYF
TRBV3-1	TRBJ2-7	CASSQGQIGPYEQYF
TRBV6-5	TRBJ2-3	CASSYLGHNTDTQYF
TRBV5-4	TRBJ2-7	CASRSSGSYYEQYF
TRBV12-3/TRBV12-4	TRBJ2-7	CASTKGQISYEQYF
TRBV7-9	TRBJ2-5	CASSLEPGAQETQYF
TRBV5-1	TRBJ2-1	CASSTVDRGGRDEQFF
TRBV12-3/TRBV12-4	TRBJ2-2	CASSYLGLSGELFF
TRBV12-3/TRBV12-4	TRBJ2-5	CASSFSQVLQETQYF
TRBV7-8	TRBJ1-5	CASSLTGVDQPQHF
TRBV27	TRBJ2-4	CASSPSTLAKNIQYF
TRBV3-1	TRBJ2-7	CASSYGTGDREQYF
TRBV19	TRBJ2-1	CASSIGPLASGYFSSYNEQFF
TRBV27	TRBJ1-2	CASSPGTGENYGYTF
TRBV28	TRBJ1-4	CASRPGQKNEKLFF
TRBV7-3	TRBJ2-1	CASSIVGNEQFF
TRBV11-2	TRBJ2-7	CASSSPGLAGTEQYF
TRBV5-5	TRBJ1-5	CASSTTPTGPLPQHF
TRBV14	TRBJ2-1	CASSQLRNNNEQFF
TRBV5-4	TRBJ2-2	CASSRRQGDTGELFF
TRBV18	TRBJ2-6	CASSPISGANVLTF
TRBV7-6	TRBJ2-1	CASTIDIDEQFF
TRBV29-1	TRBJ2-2	CSVEDLSLGTGELFF
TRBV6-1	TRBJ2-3	CASSQTSGRAGTDTQYF
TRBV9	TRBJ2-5	CASSATGSGTQETQYF
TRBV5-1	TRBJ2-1	CASSYGTGEYYEQFF
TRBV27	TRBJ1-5	CASSPVRSYQPQHF
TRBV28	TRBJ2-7	CASSRALAGNYEQYF
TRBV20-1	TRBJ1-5	CSARAIKGPGTNSNQPQHF
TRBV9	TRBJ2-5	CASSVEWYQETQYF
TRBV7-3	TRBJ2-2	CASSLLARNTGELFF